The sequence of this T cell receptor beta chain was determined in a study of blood T cell repertoires in COVID-19. Across the whole study: T cells, B-cell-depleted T cells, or PBMCs provided the cDNA or gDNA that served as material.

Libraries were prepared by immunoSEQ multiplex PCR; TCRdb keeps only in-frame clonotypes and omits some of them. The repertoire consists of 200,000 to 250,000 clones, with 84% occurring once and the leading ten covering roughly 20%. The length of the CDR3 is 16 residues. CDR1 and CDR2 from the germline V gene are KGHSH and LQKENI. With 3 bases removed from V and 7 bases from J, the gap between germline ends came to 19 bases. The sequence was collected from a woman older than 75 with active or convalescent COVID-19. V is TRBV18 and J is TRBJ2-1; D might be TRBD2 (5 bases). The sample consisted of peripheral blood. The CDR3 loop reads CASSPRGDAEWNEQFF. The CDR3, as DNA: TGTGCCAGCTCACCCCGGGGTGACGCGGAATGGAATGAGCAGTTCTTC.